The 12 T cell receptor beta chains listed next were all sequenced from one sample in a study of monozygotic twins with inflammatory bowel disease. One entry per CDR3 protein, without DNA, is what TCRdb gives after re-calling the 5' RACE reads. This sample's table reports more than 300,000 distinct CDR3 sequences. Sequenced sample: blood. The receptors here all came from a human donor with ulcerative colitis or Crohn's disease, or a healthy co-twin of an affected twin (not recorded which).

V usage is TRBV7-3 and J usage is TRBJ2-1; TCRdb picks TRBD1, but there is no DNA to check that call. Germline-derived CDR1 and CDR2 are SGHTA and FQGTGA. This CDR3 has 16 amino acids. CDR3 residues: CASSPTGTGVYNEQFF.

The chain joins TRBV29-1 to TRBJ2-4. The CDR3 has 11 residues. The germline V gene encodes CDR1 SQVTM and CDR2 ANQGSEA. CDR3 amino acids: CSVADTNIQYF.

The chain carries TRBV4-3 and TRBJ2-2; TCRdb returns TRBD2, unconfirmable since there is no DNA. Germline V lookup: CDR1 LGHNA, CDR2 YSLEER. The CDR3 runs to 17 residues. The CDR3 protein is CASSQEVLLAGDGELFF.

V and J are TRBV19 and TRBJ2-7. The CDR3 contains 12 residues. Germline CDR1 LNHDA, CDR2 SQIVND (reference sequence). The CDR3 spells CASSASGGEQYF.

The genes are TRBV11-2 and TRBJ1-6; TCRdb's assignment of TRBD1 cannot be checked, as there is no DNA. There are 13 residues in the CDR3. Looked up from germline, CDR1 is SGHAT and CDR2 is FQNNGV. CDR3 region: CASSPGSNSPLHF.

The gene calls are TRBV12-3 or TRBV12-4 and TRBJ2-2; the TRBD2 assignment by TCRdb is unverifiable without DNA. This CDR3 spans 17 amino acids. The CDR3 region is CASSSGLAGGTTGELFF.

The chain has TRBV5-1 and TRBJ1-1. Germline CDR1 reads SGHRS; CDR2 reads YFSETQ. This CDR3 is built from 14 residues. This CDR3 reads CASSLQTTNTEAFF.

J is TRBJ1-4 and V is TRBV6-1; the TCRdb call, TRBD1, lacks DNA for checking. The CDR3 has 14 residues. Germline V gene sequence: CDR1 MNHNS, CDR2 SASEGT. The CDR3 loop reads CASSETGVWEKLFF.

The CDR3 loop is CASSVGQNQETQYF. The V call is TRBV5-1, the J call TRBJ2-5; the TCRdb call, TRBD1, lacks DNA for checking. The CDR3 has 14 amino acids. Germline-derived CDR1 and CDR2 are SGHRS and YFSETQ. The whole variable domain, filled in from reference TRBV5-1 and TRBJ2-5, reads KAGVTQTPRYLIKTRGQQVTLSCSPISGHRSVSWYQQTPGQGLQFLFEYFSETQRNKGNFPGRFSGRQFSNSRSEMNVSTLELGDSALYLCASSVGQNQETQYFGPGTRLLVL.

V is TRBV5-1 and J is TRBJ1-3; TCRdb reports TRBD1, a call that lacks DNA to check it against. Looked up from germline, CDR1 is SGHRS and CDR2 is YFSETQ. This CDR3 comprises 15 residues. The CDR3 spells CASSLGDISGNTIYF.

The rearrangement joins TRBV7-2 to TRBJ1-1; TCRdb's D call of TRBD1 is untestable without DNA. From germline, CDR1 is SGHTA and CDR2 FQGNSA. The CDR3 contains 16 residues. The CDR3 reads CASSYSPGSRNTEAFF.

The rearrangement joins TRBV7-9 to TRBJ2-7; TCRdb's D gene call, TRBD2, goes unchecked for lack of DNA. There are 14 residues in the CDR3. Germline CDR1 SEHNR, CDR2 FQNEAQ (reference sequence). CDR3 sequence reads: CASSATSGGYEQYF.